These 15 T cell receptor beta chains were sequenced from one sample in a study of blood T cells in healthy people across ages. Combining a sample-barcoded 5' primer with a J-beta primer mix, a second PCR ran for roughly 7 to 12 cycles. TCRdb redid the calling of the 5' RACE reads with MiXCR, one entry per CDR3 protein. The sample consists of about 570,000 distinct CDR3 sequences, roughly 29% of them appearing once. Sequenced: blood. These receptor sequences come from a woman between 70 and 85 years old in good health.

The gene calls are TRBV5-6 and TRBJ2-7; 8 bases are shared with TRBD2. The J call may not be correct, given that the DNA end is closer to TRBJ2-1. Germline-derived CDR1 and CDR2 are SGHDT and YYEEEE. This CDR3 has 14 residues. CDR3 sequence (DNA): TGTGCCAGCAGCCACCTCGGGACTAGAGCTGAGCAGTTCTTC. This encodes CASSHLGTRAEQFF.

The chain uses TRBV5-6 and TRBJ1-2; D possibly corresponds to TRBD1 (5 bases). Trimming shortened V by 7 bases and J by 1 base, and 14 bases separated the two germline ends. Germline-derived CDR1 and CDR2 are SGHDT and YYEEEE. The CDR3 runs to 14 residues. CDR3 amino acids: CASAKGPSNYGYTF. The CDR3 nucleotides read TGTGCCAGCGCAAAGGGACCAAGTAACTATGGCTACACCTTC.

V usage is TRBV12-3 or TRBV12-4 and J usage is TRBJ2-6; 7 nucleotides align to TRBD1. V lost 7 bases to trimming and J lost 4 bases; unmatched junction nucleotides: 4. The CDR3 is 14 residues long. The DNA of the CDR3 is TGTGCCAGCAAAAAGGGGGCAGGGGCCAACGTCCTGACTTTC. It encodes CASKKGAGANVLTF.

This clonotype occurred a few times. The chain recombines TRBV5-1 with TRBJ1-4; D remains ambiguous. Per germline, CDR1 SGHRS and CDR2 YFSETQ. V was pared by 0 bases and J by 5 bases, with 11 bases between. This CDR3 region has 15 residues. The CDR3 spells CASSLESPRNEKLFF. The CDR3 DNA reads as TGCGCCAGCAGCTTGGAAAGTCCACGGAATGAAAAACTGTTTTTT.

This chain uses TRBV29-1 with TRBJ2-5; D possibly corresponds to TRBD2 (5 bases). This CDR3 region has 12 residues. CDR1 is SQVTM, CDR2 ANQGSEA, per germline. V dropped 7 bases and J dropped 3 bases, with 12 bases sitting between them. The CDR3: CSALAREETQYF. The CDR3 nucleotides are TGCAGCGCCTTAGCGAGAGAAGAGACCCAGTACTTC.

This chain joins TRBV20-1 and TRBJ1-1; 7 nucleotides align to TRBD1. CDR1 and CDR2 (germline): DFQATT, SNEGSKA (reference sequence). With V trimmed by 7 bases and J by 5 bases, 13 bases remained unmatched. The CDR3 covers 14 residues. CDR3 sequence (DNA): TGCAGTGTAGGGGGCCACTATGAGGGGACTGAAGCTTTCTTT. It yields the protein CSVGGHYEGTEAFF.

In this sample, this clonotype turned up a few times. This chain joins TRBV7-3 and TRBJ2-2; the D call may be TRBD1 or TRBD2 (6 bases each). The CDR3 consists of 13 residues. Trimming left V 5 bases short and J 9 bases short, with 13 bases between. Germline V gene lookup returns CDR1 SGHTA and CDR2 FQGTGA. In DNA form, the CDR3 reads TGTGCCAGCAGCGAACAGGGAGGCAGGGAGCTGTTTTTT. Its translation is CASSEQGGRELFF.

This clonotype was seen a few times. The chain carries TRBV20-1 and TRBJ1-2, with D tentatively TRBD1 (5 bases). V lost 0 bases and J lost 6, with 11 bases in between. CDR1 and CDR2 (germline): DFQATT, SNEGSKA (reference sequence). The CDR3 sequence is 13 residues long. DNA of the CDR3: TGCAGTGCTAGAGATTATGCCAGGGATGGCTACACCTTC. Its protein is CSARDYARDGYTF.

The V and J genes are TRBV9 and TRBJ1-4; weak D call: TRBD1 (6 bases). Trimming pared 2 bases from V and 8 bases from J, leaving 16 bases between. There are 15 residues in the CDR3. CDR1 is SGDLS and CDR2 is YYNGEE in the germline V gene. The CDR3 loop reads CASSVSGTIGEKLFF. CDR3 DNA sequence: TGTGCCAGCAGCGTCTCCGGGACAATTGGCGAAAAACTGTTTTTT.

This clonotype has at least ten counts. The V and J genes are TRBV5-1 and TRBJ1-2; TRBD1 matches at 10 bases. Germline CDR1 and CDR2: SGHRS and YFSETQ. The CDR3 is 16 amino acids. J was trimmed by 4 bases and V by 4 bases; bases with no gene match: 10. The CDR3 region is CASSRQPGQGIYGYTF. DNA of the CDR3: TGCGCCAGCAGCCGACAACCGGGACAGGGGATCTATGGCTACACCTTC.

V gene TRBV7-2 combines with J gene TRBJ2-3; 13 nucleotides align to TRBD2. Trimming at V came to 2 bases and at J to 6 bases, leaving 2 bases not matched to a gene. This CDR3 is built from 15 residues. Per germline, CDR1 SGHTA and CDR2 FQGNSA. The chain's CDR3 is CASSLQGLAGDTQYF. CDR3 nucleotide sequence: TGTGCCAGCAGCTTACAGGGACTAGCGGGGGATACGCAGTATTTT.

This clonotype was found a few times. The chain carries TRBV28 and TRBJ1-4; 8 bases fit TRBD1. The junction had 3 bases not matched to a gene; V was cut back by 6 bases and J by 3 bases. This CDR3 is built from 14 residues. The germline V gene has CDR1 MDHEN and CDR2 SYDVKM. DNA of the CDR3: TGTGCCAGCAGATCGACAGGGGCTAATGAAAAACTGTTTTTT. This gives the protein CASRSTGANEKLFF.

This clonotype was found a few times. This chain joins TRBV14 and TRBJ2-3; 11 positions match TRBD2. CDR1 and CDR2 (germline): SGHDN, FVKESK. V gave up 4 bases and J gave up 1 base; unmatched junction bases: 4. The CDR3 contains 16 residues. The CDR3, as DNA: TGTGCCAGCAGCCGTAGCGGGGGGGCCCGCACAGATACGCAGTATTTT. Encoded protein: CASSRSGGARTDTQYF. Filled out from reference TRBV14 and TRBJ2-3, the complete variable domain reads EAGVTQFPSHSVIEKGQTVTLRCDPISGHDNLYWYRRVMGKEIKFLLHFVKESKQDESGMPNNRFLAERTGGTYSTLKVQPAELEDSGVYFCASSRSGGARTDTQYFGPGTRLTVL.

On this clonotype: Lacking the conserved final phenylalanine or tryptophan, this CDR3 likely reflects a read error. The chain joins TRBV5-1 to TRBJ2-3; the D is unclear. Trimming cost V 2 bases and J 4 bases, with 8 bases left between them. Germline V gene sequence: CDR1 SGHRS, CDR2 YFSETQ. The CDR3 loop spans 13 amino acids. CDR3 region: CASSFTPADTQYL. CDR3 DNA sequence: TGCGCCAGCAGCTTCACTCCGGCAGATACGCAGTATCTT.

The V gene is TRBV6-6, the J gene TRBJ2-5; D may be TRBD1 (6 bases). TRBJ2-7 matches the DNA end more closely, so the J call is doubtful. In germline, CDR1 is MNHNY, CDR2 SVGAGI (reference sequence). The CDR3 is 15 amino acids. The CDR3 nucleotides read TGTGCCAGCAGTTACGCAGGGGCCCTCTCCTACGAGCAGTACTTC. It codes for CASSYAGALSYEQYF.